These T cell receptor beta chains were read from a single sample in a study of pediatric ulcerative colitis. Method: immunoSEQ multiplex PCR; TCRdb's copy keeps in-frame clones and lacks some. The repertoire holds some 24,000 clones, with 65% to 80% as singletons. The specimen was gut tissue. The receptors here all came from a boy between 10 and 17 years old with severe ulcerative colitis. Both conserved end residues are part of each CDR3. The D gene is left open where the match is weak. Clone size, where shown, is once, few, many, or a class for clones that have expanded.

>TRBV2|NA|NA|TRBJ2-2
CASSGSSRDTGELFF
>TRBV7-9|NA|NA|TRBJ2-1
CASSLVASKGEQFF
>TRBV13|NA|NA|TRBJ2-1
CASSLDLHNEQFF
>TRBV5-1|few|TRBD1|TRBJ2-5
CASSTGGLQETQYF
>TRBV18|NA|NA|TRBJ2-3
CASSQQDTDTQYF
>TRBV30|once|TRBD1|TRBJ1-4
CAWSTGTGGNEKLFF
>TRBV6-6|NA|NA|TRBJ2-5
CASRNSPGGQTQYF
>TRBV12-5|few|TRBD1|TRBJ1-2
CASGSTGQVMHGYTF
>TRBV30|few|TRBD1|TRBJ1-5
CAWSAGQGNQPQHF
>TRBV30|NA|TRBD1|TRBJ1-2
CAWKQGAGGYTF
>TRBV18|NA|TRBD2|TRBJ2-3
CASSPTSGSSDTQYF
>TRBV2|NA|NA|TRBJ2-2
CASSDISGAEDTGELFF
>TRBV10-2|once|TRBD2|TRBJ2-7
CASSDRTSGDYEQYF
>TRBV5-1|NA|TRBD2|TRBJ2-1
CASSLNLAGGLGHNEQFF
>TRBV5-6|NA|TRBD2|TRBJ2-1
CASNPPGLVVQRYNEQFF
>TRBV28|NA|TRBD1|TRBJ2-5
CASSQPGGETQYF
>TRBV5-4|NA|NA|TRBJ2-2
CASSLGLTGELFF
>TRBV30|NA|NA|TRBJ2-1
CAWISGVARQQFF
>TRBV5-4|NA|TRBD2|TRBJ2-7
CASSQDMASGSYEQYF
>TRBV6-5|NA|NA|TRBJ1-1
CASTTAGNAEAFF
>TRBV6-1|NA|NA|TRBJ2-5
CASSVASGGGGETQYF
>TRBV6-1|NA|NA|TRBJ2-7
CASSATPSYEQYF
>TRBV19|NA|NA|TRBJ1-4
CASSIKGTRREKLFF
>TRBV6-5|NA|NA|TRBJ2-7
CASRPSGYEQYF
>TRBV11-2|NA|TRBD2|TRBJ2-3
CASSLILADTDTQYF
>TRBV6-4|NA|TRBD2|TRBJ2-3
CARRLAGITDTQYF
>TRBV15|NA|NA|TRBJ2-7
CATSRVQGYEQYF
>TRBV2|NA|NA|TRBJ2-6
CASSDQGWGANVLTF
>TRBV14|NA|NA|TRBJ2-7
CASSPLASRSYEQYF
>TRBV11-2|NA|NA|TRBJ2-5
CASSRMGYSQETQYF
>TRBV28|NA|TRBD2|TRBJ2-3
CASSLPRLAGERDTQYF
>TRBV6-4|few|NA|TRBJ1-2
CASSLPAQGIRGYTF
>TRBV4-1|NA|TRBD1|TRBJ2-7
CASSPTGGGSYEQYF
>TRBV19|NA|TRBD1|TRBJ1-2
CASSIDRAAVYGYTF
>TRBV12-5|NA|TRBD2|TRBJ2-1
CASRSHLAGEVHEQFF
>TRBV11-2|NA|NA|TRBJ1-1
CASGHLVNTEAFF
>TRBV27|NA|TRBD2|TRBJ2-7
CASSLDSPGGTIGEQYF
>TRBV6-5|NA|NA|TRBJ2-7
CASTDRQHEQYF
>TRBV2|NA|NA|TRBJ1-2
CASSYSWAGSGYTF
>TRBV30|NA|NA|TRBJ1-2
CAWVDKALQNYGYTF
>TRBV5-1|NA|NA|TRBJ2-2
CASKSTSLSTGELFF
>TRBV12-5|NA|TRBD1|TRBJ2-3
CASGLGSGQVPDTQYF
>TRBV7-2|NA|NA|TRBJ2-5
CASSIQGLRRETQYF
>TRBV2|NA|NA|TRBJ1-2
CASADMGYTF
>TRBV5-4|NA|NA|TRBJ1-4
CASSLGQNNEKLFF
>TRBV14|NA|NA|TRBJ2-7
CASSQVTAWEQYF
>TRBV30|NA|TRBD1|TRBJ1-1
CAWSPGTANTEAFF
>TRBV30|NA|NA|TRBJ2-5
CAWSKSGTQYF
>TRBV5-6|NA|NA|TRBJ2-5
CASRSGRLGETQYF
>TRBV29-1|NA|NA|TRBJ2-1
CSVGGVAAASYNEQFF